The 8 T cell receptor beta chains in this list originate from one sample, sequenced in a study of blood T cell repertoires in COVID-19. Some clones are missing from TCRdb's copy, which holds only in-frame ones; the method was immunoSEQ multiplex PCR. The repertoire has roughly 300,000 clones, around 87% of them found once; the top ten carry around 8%. The source material was peripheral blood. Source of these receptors: a woman aged 45-60 years who had recovered from COVID-19.

The genes are TRBV10-3 and TRBJ2-2, with 8 bases matching TRBD2. The germline V gene encodes CDR1 ENHRY and CDR2 SYGVKD. V lost 4 bases and J lost 3; bases outside the gene matches: 4. CDR3 length: 15 residues. The CDR3 DNA sequence: TGTGCCATCAGTGCCGGGGGGGCCGACACCGGGGAGCTGTTTTTT. As protein: CAISAGGADTGELFF.

The chain recombines TRBV10-2 with TRBJ1-5, with D possibly matching TRBD1 (5 bases). Trimming shortened V by 5 bases and J by 5 bases, and 10 bases separated the two germline ends. The CDR3 runs 13 residues. The germline CDR1 and CDR2 sequences are WSHSY and SAAADI. The CDR3 coding sequence is TGCGCCAGCAGTAGTAACAGGTATCAGCCCCAGCATTTT. As protein: CASSSNRYQPQHF.

This clone appeared once. The chain is built from TRBV5-4 and TRBJ1-1, with 8 bases that match TRBD1. This CDR3 is built from 14 residues. Germline V gene data show CDR1 as SGHNT and CDR2 as YYREEE (reference sequence). The V gene end was trimmed by 4 bases and the J gene end by 1 base; junction bases not matched to a gene: 3. CDR3 region: CASSRGQENTEAFF. The CDR3 DNA reads TGTGCCAGCAGCCGGGGACAGGAGAACACTGAAGCTTTCTTT.

The count of this clone is one. The chain employs TRBV7-9 and TRBJ2-6, with D possibly TRBD1 on 5 matching bases. Deletions cut 1 base from V and 2 bases from J, with 9 bases between. The germline gives CDR1 SEHNR, CDR2 FQNEAQ (reference sequence). The CDR3 contains 16 residues. The CDR3 nucleotides are TGTGCCAGCAGCTTAGGCCCAGGGACTGGGGCCAACGTCCTGACTTTC. It encodes CASSLGPGTGANVLTF.

Note on this clone: This sample includes further DNA sequences coding for the same CDR3. The chain combines TRBV19 with TRBJ2-2, with 11 bases aligning to TRBD2. V lost 3 bases to trimming and J lost 3 bases; unmatched junction nucleotides: 3. Germline lookup yields CDR1 LNHDA and CDR2 SQIVND (reference sequence). The CDR3 length is 16 residues. The DNA of the CDR3 is TGTGCCAGTAGTATTGCTAGCGGGAGGTACACCGGGGAGCTGTTTTTT. Amino acids: CASSIASGRYTGELFF.

The CDR3 is CASSNRTGAREKLFF. The CDR3 coding sequence is TGTGCCAGCAGCAACCGGACAGGGGCCAGGGAAAAACTGTTTTTT. The rearrangement joins TRBV13 to TRBJ1-4, with TRBD1 matching 9 bases. V was clipped by 5 bases and J by 8 bases; unmatched bases: 9. The CDR3 consists of 15 residues. In germline, CDR1 is PRHDT, CDR2 FYEKMQ (reference sequence).

V usage is TRBV6-2 or TRBV6-3 and J usage is TRBJ1-5; D is unresolved. Germline V gene sequence: CDR1 MNHEY, CDR2 SVGEGT. V lost 2 bases and J 3 bases, leaving 11 bases between the germline ends. This CDR3 region has 15 residues. This chain's CDR3 is CASSYLREPNQPQHF. In nucleotides, the CDR3 is TGTGCCAGCAGTTACCTGAGGGAACCCAATCAGCCCCAGCATTTT.

V and J are TRBV28 and TRBJ2-7, with 12 bases identical to TRBD2. Germline CDR1 reads MDHEN; CDR2 reads SYDVKM. Unmatched junction bases numbered 6, after V lost 6 bases and J lost 6 bases. The CDR3 has 14 amino acids. CDR3 in amino acids: CASSHPSGRGEQYF. The CDR3 nucleotides are TGTGCCAGCAGCCACCCTAGCGGGAGGGGCGAGCAGTACTTC.